The rows below give T cell receptor beta chains drawn from one sample of a study of shared clonotypes between healthy human individuals. Only in-frame clones appear in the TCRdb table, and some are missing; sequencing was by immunoSEQ multiplex PCR. The sample has roughly 1 million clones; about 80% are singletons. The sequenced material came from memory CD4+ T cells sorted from blood. The receptors come from a man aged 18-30 years in good health. Both conserved end residues are part of each CDR3. The order of the fields is J gene, V gene, clone size, D gene, CDR3 DNA, CDR3 protein. The D gene is left open where the match is weak. Rows give clone size only sometimes, using once, few, many, or a class for an expanded clone.

TRBJ1-2	TRBV29-1	NA	TRBD1	TGCAGCGTTGAGGGGACAGGGCCTAACTATGGCTACACCTTC	CSVEGTGPNYGYTF
TRBJ2-3	TRBV7-2	NA	NA	TGTGCCAGCAGCTTAGGAGGGCTCGGGGCCACAGATACGCAGTATTTT	CASSLGGLGATDTQYF
TRBJ1-5	TRBV7-9	NA	TRBD1	TGTGCCAGCAGCTCTACAGGGGACAATCAGCCCCAGCATTTT	CASSSTGDNQPQHF
TRBJ1-6	TRBV10-3	NA	TRBD1	TGTGCCATCAGTGATTCCGGGACAGCGGATTCACCCCTCCACTTT	CAISDSGTADSPLHF
TRBJ1-2	TRBV5-1	NA	TRBD1	TGCGCCAGCAGCTTGGGGTCGGGACAGGCCTCCTTGCGCTACACCTTC	CASSLGSGQASLRYTF
TRBJ2-3	TRBV16	NA	TRBD1	TGTGCCAGCAGCCAACCGACAGGGTTCCTTGTGGATACGCAGTATTTT	CASSQPTGFLVDTQYF
TRBJ2-1	TRBV4-2	NA	NA	TGTGCCAGCAGCCAAGAGGCAAATGCGATCGATGAGCAGTTCTTC	CASSQEANAIDEQFF
TRBJ1-5	TRBV15	NA	NA	TGTGCCACCAGCAGATCTGGGCGGTGGGATCAGCCCCAGCATTTT	CATSRSGRWDQPQHF
TRBJ2-5	TRBV5-1	NA	TRBD1	TGCGCCAGCAGCTTGGAGGGCGACAGGGGAGAGACCCAGTACTTC	CASSLEGDRGETQYF
TRBJ2-1	TRBV7-9	NA	NA	TGTGCCAGCAGCTTAGACCTTAGCGGTAATGAGCAGTTCTTC	CASSLDLSGNEQFF
TRBJ1-2	TRBV5-6	few	NA	TGTGCCAGCAGCTTGGGAACAGGGTCGGACTATGGCTACACCTTC	CASSLGTGSDYGYTF
TRBJ2-1	TRBV4-2	NA	TRBD2	TGTGCCAGCAGCCAAGCGACTAGCGGGGGCAATGAGCAGTTCTTC	CASSQATSGGNEQFF
TRBJ1-1	TRBV4-2	NA	TRBD1	TGTGCCAGCAGCCAAGGAGACAGGGGGAACACTGAAGCTTTCTTT	CASSQGDRGNTEAFF
TRBJ1-3	TRBV28	NA	NA	TGTGCCAGCAGTTTTGACACTTTGGGAAACACCATATATTTT	CASSFDTLGNTIYF
TRBJ2-7	TRBV30	NA	TRBD2	TGTGCCTGGAGTCGGTCAGCGGGGAGCTCCTACGAGCAGTACTTC	CAWSRSAGSSYEQYF
TRBJ2-7	TRBV6-5	NA	NA	TGTGCCAGCAGTTTCCGAGGTGACGAGCAGTACTTC	CASSFRGDEQYF
TRBJ2-7	TRBV10-3	NA	NA	TGTGCCATCAGTACCGGGACCGAGAGCTCCTACGAGCAGTACTTC	CAISTGTESSYEQYF
TRBJ2-3	TRBV19	NA	NA	TGTGCCAGTACCCGCCAGGGGGGTGCAGATACGCAGTATTTT	CASTRQGGADTQYF
TRBJ1-3	TRBV2	NA	NA	TGTGCCAGCAGTGAAGACGGAATATCTGGAAACACCATATATTTT	CASSEDGISGNTIYF
TRBJ2-1	TRBV18	NA	TRBD2	TGTGCCAGCTCACGACTAGCGGGGGGATACAATGAGCAGTTCTTC	CASSRLAGGYNEQFF
TRBJ2-7	TRBV9	NA	NA	TGTGCCAGCAGCGTAGGATCGGGCGGCTACGAGCAGTACTTC	CASSVGSGGYEQYF
TRBJ1-5	TRBV4-3	NA	TRBD1	TGCGCCAGCAGCCCGTGGACAGGGGGCAATCAGCCCCAGCATTTT	CASSPWTGGNQPQHF
TRBJ1-2	TRBV30	NA	NA	TGTGCCTGGAGTGTAACTCTTACGGGGCAGCAACGCGGCGGTGGCTACACCTTC	CAWSVTLTGQQRGGGYTF
TRBJ1-5	TRBV7-2	NA	NA	TGTGCCAGCAGCTTAGGTAGTTCCGGGGCATATGGAAGCAATCAGCCCCAGCATTTT	CASSLGSSGAYGSNQPQHF
TRBJ2-3	TRBV18	NA	NA	TGTGCCAGCTCACCCGCCGGGCGGACAGATACGCAGTATTTT	CASSPAGRTDTQYF
TRBJ2-7	TRBV11-2	NA	TRBD1	TGTGCCAGCAGCTTAACAGGGGTCCTAGGGGGAGAGCAGTACTTC	CASSLTGVLGGEQYF
TRBJ1-2	TRBV20-1	NA	TRBD1	TGCAGTGCGCGACAGGGAAGTGGCTACACCTTC	CSARQGSGYTF
TRBJ1-1	TRBV7-9	NA	NA	TGTGCCAGCAGCTTAGGTAGGGGGGCGGAGGAGAACACTGAAGCTTTCTTT	CASSLGRGAEENTEAFF
TRBJ1-1	TRBV9	NA	NA	TGTGCCAGCAGCCCACTCCAGGGGCCTGAAGCTTTCTTT	CASSPLQGPEAFF
TRBJ1-1	TRBV4-1	NA	NA	TGCGCCAGCAGCCAAGCCGTGACAGGCAGCCCTGAAGCTTTCTTT	CASSQAVTGSPEAFF
TRBJ2-6	TRBV4-3	NA	TRBD1	TGCGCCAGCAGCCAAGAGTTAGGGACAGGCCTCTCTGGGGCCAACGTCCTGACTTTC	CASSQELGTGLSGANVLTF
TRBJ2-1	TRBV5-1	NA	TRBD1	TGCGCCAGCAGCTTGGCCGTTGGACAGGTATACAATGAGCAGTTCTTC	CASSLAVGQVYNEQFF
TRBJ2-1	TRBV14	few	NA	TGTGCCAGCAGCCAAGTTAGTTTGGGTGAGCAGTTCTTC	CASSQVSLGEQFF
TRBJ2-7	TRBV11-2	NA	NA	TGTGCCACCAGATTGGGGGGGCTTTACGAGCAGTACTTC	CATRLGGLYEQYF
TRBJ1-2	TRBV7-8	NA	NA	TGTGCCAGCAGCTTAGGCGCAGGGAATGGCTACACCTTC	CASSLGAGNGYTF
TRBJ2-5	TRBV9	NA	NA	TGTGCCAGCAGCGTAGGCGGGGGCCCGGAGACCCAGTACTTC	CASSVGGGPETQYF
TRBJ1-2	TRBV7-9	few	TRBD1	TGTGCCAGCAGCCCTGGACAGGGGAGTGGCTACACCTTC	CASSPGQGSGYTF
TRBJ2-1	TRBV25-1	NA	NA	TGTGCCAGCAACGGGGAATACAATGAGCAGTTCTTC	CASNGEYNEQFF
TRBJ2-1	TRBV18	NA	TRBD1	TGTGCCAGCTCACCACGGACAGGAAAGGCCTCGAGCTCCTACAATGAGCAGTTCTTC	CASSPRTGKASSSYNEQFF
TRBJ2-3	TRBV7-6	few	TRBD2	TGTGCCAGCAGCTCCGGGAGGGGGACGGATACGCAGTATTTT	CASSSGRGTDTQYF
TRBJ2-7	TRBV6-1	NA	NA	TGTGCCAGCAGGTCAGGAGGGGGCGTCTACGAGCAGTACTTC	CASRSGGGVYEQYF
TRBJ2-1	TRBV9	NA	NA	TGTGCCAGCAGCGTAGACCTCGGATACGCTACCTACAATGAGCAGTTCTTC	CASSVDLGYATYNEQFF
TRBJ2-7	TRBV4-3	NA	NA	TGCGCCAGCAGCCAAGAGGGGGGCGGGACCTACGAGCAGTACTTC	CASSQEGGGTYEQYF
TRBJ2-7	TRBV11-3	NA	TRBD1	TGTGCCAGCAGCACTCTGACAGGGGGCGCAAAGTACTTC	CASSTLTGGAKYF
TRBJ2-1	TRBV2	many	TRBD1	TGTGCCAGCAGCGTGGACAGGGTCATCTACAATGAGCAGTTCTTC	CASSVDRVIYNEQFF
TRBJ2-2	TRBV5-1	NA	TRBD1	TGCGCCAGCAGCTTGTCAGGGGGCAGGGGCACCGGGGAGCTGTTTTTT	CASSLSGGRGTGELFF
TRBJ2-3	TRBV5-1	NA	TRBD2	TGCGCCAGCAGCCAGGGACTAGCGGGAGTGGGTGGTACGCAGTATTTT	CASSQGLAGVGGTQYF
TRBJ2-3	TRBV5-6	NA	TRBD2	TGTGCCAGCAGTTTCAGACTAGCGGGAGCCAATACGCAGTATTTT	CASSFRLAGANTQYF
TRBJ2-7	TRBV7-6	NA	NA	TGTGCCAGCAGCTTACGATCGGGACCCGGAAACTACGAGCAGTACTTC	CASSLRSGPGNYEQYF
TRBJ1-4	TRBV6-5	NA	NA	TGTGCCAGCAGTCCTGACAGCCCAGGGCAAAAACTGTTTTTT	CASSPDSPGQKLFF
TRBJ2-1	TRBV4-2	NA	TRBD2	TGTGCCAGCAGCCAAATTGGGACTAGCGGGGGGGGAGGTGAGCAGTTCTTC	CASSQIGTSGGGGEQFF
TRBJ1-1	TRBV6-1	NA	NA	TGTGCCAGCAGTGACACAGGGAAATTGAACACTGAAGCTTTCTTT	CASSDTGKLNTEAFF
TRBJ1-6	TRBV6-1	NA	TRBD1	TGTGCTCATTCGGGCAGGGGGAATTCACCCCTCCACTTT	CAHSGRGNSPLHF
TRBJ2-2	TRBV7-2	NA	TRBD1	TGTGCCAGCAGCTTAGAGGGGGCAGGCACCGGGGAGCTGTTTTTT	CASSLEGAGTGELFF
TRBJ1-2	TRBV6-1	NA	NA	TGTGCCAGCGGAAGCTCTGGACGGTCATATGGCTACACCTTC	CASGSSGRSYGYTF
TRBJ2-2	TRBV27	NA	NA	TGTGCCAGCAGTTTATGGTACCACGACACCGGGGAGCTGTTTTTT	CASSLWYHDTGELFF
TRBJ2-3	TRBV6-1	few	TRBD1	TGTGCCAGCAGTGGACAGGGGGCGCGAGATACGCAGTATTTT	CASSGQGARDTQYF
TRBJ1-1	TRBV5-1	NA	NA	TGCGCCAGCAGCTTGGTAGGGGGGGCGTCGGAAACTTTCTTT	CASSLVGGASETFF
TRBJ2-1	TRBV7-9	few	NA	TGTGCCAGCAGCCATTGGACCAGCGGCAATGAGCAGTTCTTC	CASSHWTSGNEQFF
TRBJ1-6	TRBV19	NA	NA	TGTGCCAGTAGTTCCACCGGGGGAAATTCACCCCTCCACTTT	CASSSTGGNSPLHF